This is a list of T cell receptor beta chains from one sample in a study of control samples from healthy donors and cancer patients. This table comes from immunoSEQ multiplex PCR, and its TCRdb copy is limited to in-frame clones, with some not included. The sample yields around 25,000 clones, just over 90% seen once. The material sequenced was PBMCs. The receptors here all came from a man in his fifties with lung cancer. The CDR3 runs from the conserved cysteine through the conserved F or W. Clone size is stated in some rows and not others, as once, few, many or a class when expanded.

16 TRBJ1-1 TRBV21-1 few CASSKEVPAMNTEAFF
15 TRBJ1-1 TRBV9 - CASSISTGANTEAFF
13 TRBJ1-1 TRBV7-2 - CASSLSVNTEAFF
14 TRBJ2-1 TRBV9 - CASSARTSYNEQFF
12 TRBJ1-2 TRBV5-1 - CACSTSTYGYTF
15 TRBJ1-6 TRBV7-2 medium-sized CASSFRPGDGSPLHF
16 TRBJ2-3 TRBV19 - CASSILASSRTDTQYF
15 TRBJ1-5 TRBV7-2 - CASSLAGEGNQPQHF
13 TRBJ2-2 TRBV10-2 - CASNQGSTGELFF
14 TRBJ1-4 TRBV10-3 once CAISDRTSNEKLFF